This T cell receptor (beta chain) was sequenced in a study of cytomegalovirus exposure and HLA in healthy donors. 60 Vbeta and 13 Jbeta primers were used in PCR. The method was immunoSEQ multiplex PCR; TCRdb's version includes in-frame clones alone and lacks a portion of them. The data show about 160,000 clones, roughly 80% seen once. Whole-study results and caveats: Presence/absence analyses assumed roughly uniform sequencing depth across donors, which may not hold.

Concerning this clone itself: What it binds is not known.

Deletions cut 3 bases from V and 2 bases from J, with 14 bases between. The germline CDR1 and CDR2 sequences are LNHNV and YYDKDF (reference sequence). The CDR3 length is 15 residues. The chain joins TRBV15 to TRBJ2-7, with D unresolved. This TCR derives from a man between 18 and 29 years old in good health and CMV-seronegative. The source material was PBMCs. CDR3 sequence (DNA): TGTGCCACCAGCAGCAGAATGGGCACCACCTACGAGCAGTACTTC. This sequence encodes CATSSRMGTTYEQYF.